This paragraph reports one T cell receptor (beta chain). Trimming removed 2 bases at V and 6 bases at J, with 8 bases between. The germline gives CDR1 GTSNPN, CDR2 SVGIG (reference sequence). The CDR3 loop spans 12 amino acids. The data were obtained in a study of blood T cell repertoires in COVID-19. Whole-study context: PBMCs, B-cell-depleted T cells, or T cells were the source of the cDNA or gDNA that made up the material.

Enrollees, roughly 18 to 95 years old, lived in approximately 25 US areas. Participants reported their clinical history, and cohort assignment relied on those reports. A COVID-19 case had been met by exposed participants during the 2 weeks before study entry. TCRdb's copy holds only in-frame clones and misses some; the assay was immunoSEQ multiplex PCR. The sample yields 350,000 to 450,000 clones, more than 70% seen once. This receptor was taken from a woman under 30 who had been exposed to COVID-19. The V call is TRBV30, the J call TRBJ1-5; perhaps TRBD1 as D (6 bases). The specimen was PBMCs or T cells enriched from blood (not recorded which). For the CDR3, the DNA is TGTGCCTGGAGTTTCAGGGGTCAGCCCCAGCATTTT. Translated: CAWSFRGQPQHF. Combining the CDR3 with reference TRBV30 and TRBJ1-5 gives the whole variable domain SQTIHQWPATLVQPVGSPLSLECTVEGTSNPNLYWYRQAAGRGLQLLFYSVGIGQISSEVPQNLSASRPQDRQFILSSKKLLLSDSGFYLCAWSFRGQPQHFGDGTRLSIL.